These 2 T cell receptor beta chains were all obtained from the same sample, sequenced in a study of tumor-infiltrating lymphocytes in primary liver carcinoma. Co-extraction yielded RNA and DNA from 20-30 mg of unsorted bulk tissue. A constant-region primer primed TCR beta cDNA synthesis from 400 to 550 ng of total RNA. Generation of the TCR beta libraries relied on three nested multiplex PCR rounds using slightly modified ARM-PCR. The study ran its first two PCR rounds for around 9 cycles each, using TRBV1-TRBV30 forward primers and a C-beta reverse primer. TCRdb itself ran the multiplex PCR reads through MiXCR, one entry per CDR3 protein. The repertoire includes 30,000 to 35,000 distinct CDR3 sequences, around 78% of them detected once, and 36% sits in the top ten. Sequencing was carried out using liver tumor tissue from sampling region 5. Documented subset: tumor region T5, tumor centre. Receptors originate from a man in his forties with primary liver carcinoma and hepatitis B virus infection.

This clonotype was picked up one time. In this CDR3 the conserved last residue, phenylalanine or tryptophan, is missing, so a read error is likely. The chain uses TRBV6-6 and TRBJ2-7; 8 bases are shared with TRBD1. This CDR3 region has 16 residues. The V gene's germline CDR1 is MNHNY and CDR2 SVGAGI (reference sequence). The CDR3 protein is CASSKTGQAFSYEQYS. CDR3 bases: TGTGCCAGCAGCAAAACGGGACAGGCGTTCTCCTACGAACAGTACTCC.

The rearrangement joins TRBV13 to TRBJ2-6; the D gene is possibly TRBD1 (5 bases). The germline CDR1 and CDR2 sequences are PRHDT and FYEKMQ (reference sequence). This CDR3 has 16 residues. Trimming took off 5 bases at V and 0 bases at J, with 11 bases between the two ends. The CDR3 loop is CASSPTGDSGANVLTF. CDR3 bases: TGTGCCAGCAGCCCTACAGGTGACTCTGGGGCCAACGTCCTGACTTTC.